The clone carrying this T cell receptor beta chain has only a few counts. The sample originates from a study of cytomegalovirus exposure and HLA in healthy donors. Germline V gives CDR1 SGHTA, CDR2 FQGTGA. V lost 4 bases, J lost 3 bases, and 12 bases lay in between. The CDR3 has 14 residues. The PCR contained 60 Vbeta and 13 Jbeta primers. Clones were read by immunoSEQ multiplex PCR, and TCRdb kept only the in-frame ones, dropping some. The table has tens of thousands of clones, around 77% seen once; the top ten hold roughly 7.1%. The chain combines TRBV7-3 with TRBJ1-1; a possible D gene is TRBD1 (5 bases). Sequencing input: PBMCs. The sequence was collected from a man in his 60s in good health and CMV-seronegative. CDR3 protein: CASSSDSGHTEAFF. The CDR3 nucleotides are TGTGCCAGCAGCTCAGACTCAGGGCACACTGAAGCTTTCTTT.